These 30 T cell receptor beta chains came from one sample sequenced in a study of cytomegalovirus exposure and HLA in healthy donors. The primer mix had 60 Vbeta and 13 Jbeta primers. Sequencing was performed with immunoSEQ multiplex PCR; in TCRdb, only in-frame clones are kept and a portion is missing. The table lists almost 200,000 clones, roughly three quarters of them singletons. The material sequenced was PBMCs. The receptor set was obtained from a male donor in good health and CMV-seropositive.

The chain carries TRBV5-1 and TRBJ2-7, with D unclear. This CDR3 spans 14 amino acids. V lost 1 base, J lost 2 bases, and 10 bases lay in between. In germline, CDR1 is SGHRS, CDR2 YFSETQ. CDR3 DNA sequence: TGCGCCAGCAGCTTGACAGTTATTACCTACGAGCAGTACTTC. As protein: CASSLTVITYEQYF.

V is TRBV18 and J is TRBJ1-4, with D tentatively TRBD1 (5 bases). This CDR3 has 15 residues. V lost 1 base and J 8 bases, leaving 14 bases between the germline ends. Per the germline V gene, CDR1 is KGHSH and CDR2 is LQKENI. Here the CDR3 DNA reads TGTGCCAGCTCACCACGACAGTTCGTTGGAGAAAAACTGTTTTTT. Translation: CASSPRQFVGEKLFF.

V is TRBV4-3 and J is TRBJ2-3; 7 positions match TRBD1. In germline, CDR1 is LGHNA, CDR2 YSLEER. The V segment lost 4 bases and the J segment 1 base; nucleotides outside the gene matches: 2. CDR3 length equals 14 residues. The CDR3 sequence is CASSPGGRTDTQYF. The CDR3 bases are TGCGCCAGCAGCCCAGGGGGTCGCACAGATACGCAGTATTTT.

The rearrangement uses TRBV7-6 and TRBJ2-2; the D gene is possibly TRBD1 (5 bases). The CDR3 has 16 residues. The germline V gene encodes CDR1 SGHVS and CDR2 FNYEAQ. V shed 2 bases and J shed 0 bases, with 10 bases lying between them. CDR3 nucleotides: TGTGCCAGCAGCTTATTAGGACAAGCGAACACCGGGGAGCTGTTTTTT. Translation: CASSLLGQANTGELFF.

This chain uses TRBV11-3 with TRBJ2-1, with a possible D match to TRBD2 (7 bases). This CDR3 is 15 amino acids long. V shed 5 bases and J shed 8 bases, with 19 bases lying between them. The germline gives CDR1 SGHNT, CDR2 YENEEA. The CDR3 region has the DNA TGTGCCAGCAGCCACGGCGGGGGCCTTACGTATGAGCAGTTCTTC. This encodes CASSHGGGLTYEQFF.

The chain combines TRBV18 with TRBJ2-2; D ambiguous. The CDR3 is made up of 13 amino acids. Trimming pared 6 bases from V and 6 bases from J, leaving 11 bases between. Looked up from germline, CDR1 is KGHSH and CDR2 is LQKENI. The CDR3, as DNA: TGTGCCAGCTCCCCCAAAGGAGCCGGGGAGCTGTTTTTT. Protein sequence: CASSPKGAGELFF.

This clone was counted only a few times. The V gene is TRBV7-9, the J gene TRBJ2-3, with D perhaps matching TRBD1 (6 bases). Germline CDR1 SEHNR, CDR2 FQNEAQ (reference sequence). The CDR3 is 17 amino acids. V lost 2 bases, J lost 6 bases, and 21 bases lay in between. The CDR3 sequence: CASSLLMGHLVMDTQYF. The CDR3 DNA reads TGTGCCAGCAGCTTACTCATGGGACATCTGGTCATGGATACGCAGTATTTT.

The chain is built from TRBV28 and TRBJ1-2; D may be TRBD1 (5 bases). CDR1 is MDHEN and CDR2 is SYDVKM in the germline V gene. The V and J ends lost 5 bases and 8 bases respectively, with 9 bases between them. CDR3 length: 11 amino acids. The chain's CDR3 is CASSHTGGYTF. The CDR3 DNA reads as TGTGCCAGCAGTCACACAGGAGGCTACACCTTC.

The CDR3 region is CASSGDSRYEQYF. The CDR3 bases are TGCGCCAGCAGCGGGGACAGCAGATACGAGCAGTACTTC. V gene TRBV5-1 combines with J gene TRBJ2-7; 7 nucleotides agree with TRBD1. The trim removed 4 bases at V and 4 bases at J, leaving 5 bases unmatched. The CDR3 extends over 13 amino acids. CDR1 is SGHRS, CDR2 YFSETQ, per germline.

The chain carries TRBV7-3 and TRBJ1-2, with 10 positions matching TRBD1. Germline V gives CDR1 SGHTA, CDR2 FQGTGA. This CDR3 is built from 15 residues. With V trimmed by 5 bases and J by 8 bases, 11 bases remained unmatched. The CDR3 region is CASSLGGQGSGGYTF. The CDR3 DNA sequence: TGTGCCAGCAGCCTAGGGGGACAGGGGTCGGGGGGCTACACCTTC.

The V call is TRBV6-5, the J call TRBJ1-1; tentative D call: TRBD1 (6 bases). CDR3 length equals 14 residues. Trimming took 2 bases from V and 1 from J, leaving 8 bases between them. Germline CDR1 and CDR2: MNHEY and SVGAGI. The CDR3: CASSYETGNTEAFF. The CDR3 DNA follows: TGTGCCAGCAGTTACGAGACAGGGAACACTGAAGCTTTCTTT.

The chain employs TRBV7-9 and TRBJ2-3; D uncertain. Germline V gene lookup returns CDR1 SEHNR and CDR2 FQNEAQ (reference sequence). The CDR3 runs to 13 residues. The V and J ends lost 5 bases and 0 bases respectively, with 6 bases between them. The CDR3 region is CASSPPSTDTQYF. CDR3 nucleotide sequence: TGTGCCAGCAGCCCCCCTAGCACAGATACGCAGTATTTT.

The chain recombines TRBV7-3 with TRBJ2-2; D is possibly TRBD2 (7 bases). Trimming took 3 bases from V and 5 from J, leaving 25 bases between them. CDR3 length: 19 amino acids. CDR1 SGHTA and CDR2 FQGTGA come from the germline V gene. The CDR3 region has the DNA TGTGCCAGCAGCTTCCACGGTACAGGGCGGGAGATTATTACCGGGGAGCTGTTTTTT. Translation gives CASSFHGTGREIITGELFF.

CDR3 sequence reads: CASTSTGEHYEQYF. The CDR3 DNA is TGTGCCAGCACCTCGACAGGGGAGCACTACGAGCAGTACTTC. The chain carries TRBV5-5 and TRBJ2-7, with 8 positions matching TRBD1. CDR3 length: 14 amino acids. CDR1 SGHKS and CDR2 YYEKEE come from the germline V gene (reference sequence). V lost 6 bases and J lost 3; bases outside the gene matches: 8.

The rearrangement links TRBV5-1 to TRBJ2-7; TRBD1 agrees at 10 bases. CDR3 size: 16 residues. Germline trimming cut 3 bases from V and 5 bases from J; bases unmatched to any gene: 11. Per the germline V gene, CDR1 is SGHRS and CDR2 is YFSETQ. CDR3 protein: CASSWPRTGGKNEQYF. Here the CDR3 DNA reads TGCGCCAGCAGCTGGCCCCGGACAGGGGGAAAAAACGAGCAGTACTTC.

This clone was detected once. The chain is built from TRBV19 and TRBJ1-6, with 7 bases aligning to TRBD1. V lost 7 bases to trimming and J lost 7 bases; unmatched junction nucleotides: 10. Germline lookup yields CDR1 LNHDA and CDR2 SQIVND (reference sequence). This CDR3 comprises 15 residues. CDR3 in amino acids: CASTKTGVVNSPLHF. The DNA for the CDR3 is TGTGCCAGTACCAAAACAGGGGTTGTGAATTCACCCCTCCACTTT.

The gene calls are TRBV21-1 and TRBJ2-3; the D call in the table, TRBD2, was not verified against the DNA. TRBV21-1 is a pseudogene. The CDR3 has 14 amino acids. The CDR3 reads CASREPRGTDTQYF. The CDR3 DNA is TGTGCCAGCAGAGAGCCTCGGGGCACAGATACGCAGTATTTT.

The V gene is TRBV4-2, the J gene TRBJ2-7, with 9 bases aligning to TRBD1. Germline V lookup: CDR1 LGHNA, CDR2 YNFKEQ. The V segment lost 3 bases and the J segment 0 bases; nucleotides outside the gene matches: 3. This CDR3 region has 15 residues. Here the CDR3 reads CASSQGTGLSYEQYF. CDR3 nucleotides: TGTGCCAGCAGCCAGGGGACAGGGCTCTCCTACGAGCAGTACTTC.

The chain recombines TRBV7-3 with TRBJ2-3; 8 positions agree with TRBD1. V dropped 5 bases and J dropped 1; count of bases not matched to a gene: 5. Germline lookup yields CDR1 SGHTA and CDR2 FQGTGA. CDR3 size: 15 residues. CDR3 loop: CASSTTGQGTDTQYF. As DNA, the CDR3 is TGTGCCAGCAGCACGACGGGACAGGGCACAGATACGCAGTATTTT.

The CDR3 sequence: CASSLGLAAGYEQYF. The CDR3, as DNA: TGTGCCAGCAGCTTGGGGCTAGCGGCCGGCTACGAGCAGTACTTC. The chain is built from TRBV5-6 and TRBJ2-7; TRBD2 matches at 7 bases. V dropped 0 bases and J dropped 3; count of bases not matched to a gene: 6. This CDR3 has 15 residues. CDR1 and CDR2 from the germline V gene are SGHDT and YYEEEE.

The rearrangement uses TRBV5-6 and TRBJ1-1, with D hard to call. Per the germline V gene, CDR1 is SGHDT and CDR2 is YYEEEE. The CDR3 extends over 14 amino acids. The germline V and J ends were trimmed by 3 bases and 4 bases, with 13 bases remaining between them. This chain's CDR3 is CASSYGLASTEAFF. CDR3 nucleotide sequence: TGTGCCAGCAGCTATGGACTTGCCAGCACTGAAGCTTTCTTT.

V is TRBV27 and J is TRBJ2-7, with TRBD1 matching over 10 bases. CDR1 is MNHEY, CDR2 SMNVEV, per germline (reference sequence). Trimming took 5 bases from V and 3 from J; bases not matched to a gene: 7. The CDR3 is made up of 15 amino acids. CDR3 sequence (DNA): TGTGCCAGCAGTCAGAGACAGGGGGCTGTCTACGAGCAGTACTTC. Translated: CASSQRQGAVYEQYF.

The rearrangement uses TRBV28 and TRBJ1-4; D gene unclear. The germline V gene has CDR1 MDHEN and CDR2 SYDVKM. Trimming stripped 3 bases from V and 8 bases from J, with 13 bases between. The CDR3 contains 14 residues. The CDR3, as DNA: TGTGCCAGCAGTTTGGGCAGTCAACAGGAAAAACTGTTTTTT. Translation: CASSLGSQQEKLFF.

This clone has just one count. For the CDR3, the DNA is TGCGCCAGCAGCCCCGGGACAGTAAATTCACCCCTCCACTTT. Translating gives CASSPGTVNSPLHF. The chain uses TRBV5-1 and TRBJ1-6; TRBD1 matches 7 bases. Germline CDR1 reads SGHRS; CDR2 reads YFSETQ. The CDR3 has 14 amino acids. V lost 4 bases to trimming and J lost 7 bases; unmatched junction nucleotides: 5.

This chain connects TRBV7-6 to TRBJ2-7, with 8 positions matching TRBD1. J was trimmed by 5 bases and V by 3 bases; bases with no gene match: 6. CDR1 is SGHVS and CDR2 is FNYEAQ in the germline V gene. The CDR3 runs to 14 residues. CDR3 nucleotides: TGTGCCAGCAGCTTGTTGGACAGGGCTGACGAGCAGTACTTC. It yields the protein CASSLLDRADEQYF.

The chain recombines TRBV27 with TRBJ1-4, with D tentatively TRBD1 (5 bases). In germline, CDR1 is MNHEY, CDR2 SMNVEV (reference sequence). The CDR3 is 16 residues long. V lost 3 bases to trimming and J lost 0 bases, with 11 bases between them. The CDR3 nucleotides are TGTGCCAGCAGTTTGGGGCCAGCCGCAACTAATGAAAAACTGTTTTTT. The encoded protein is CASSLGPAATNEKLFF.

The rearrangement links TRBV27 to TRBJ1-6; no clear D. CDR1 MNHEY and CDR2 SMNVEV come from the germline V gene (reference sequence). V lost 6 bases, J lost 10 bases, and 22 bases lay in between. This CDR3 is built from 16 residues. CDR3 in amino acids: CASSLGRRAKPSPLHF. The DNA for the CDR3 is TGTGCCAGCAGCTTGGGCCGCCGAGCCAAACCCTCACCCCTCCACTTT.

The rearrangement links TRBV5-4 to TRBJ2-7, with a weak D call TRBD1 (6 bases). V was cut by 1 base and J by 5 bases, with 10 bases left in between. The CDR3 length is 13 residues. CDR1 is SGHNT and CDR2 is YYREEE in the germline V gene (reference sequence). CDR3 in amino acids: CASSLTGFDEQYF. Here the CDR3 DNA reads TGTGCCAGCAGCTTGACAGGGTTCGACGAGCAGTACTTC.

This clone was recorded a few times. The CDR3 protein is CASMSFGQGNEKLFF. The CDR3 nucleotides are TGTGCCAGCATGTCTTTCGGGCAGGGGAATGAAAAACTGTTTTTT. The chain recombines TRBV28 with TRBJ1-4, with D possibly TRBD1 on 6 matching bases. The CDR3 is made up of 15 amino acids. V was pared by 7 bases and J by 5 bases, with 17 bases between. CDR1 and CDR2 from the germline V gene are MDHEN and SYDVKM.

The V and J genes are TRBV7-3 and TRBJ2-7; tentative D call: TRBD2 (7 bases). The V gene's germline CDR1 is SGHTA and CDR2 FQGTGA. CDR3 length equals 14 residues. V lost 2 bases and J 2 bases, leaving 10 bases between the germline ends. The CDR3 is CASSLAGAPYEQYF. As DNA, the CDR3 is TGTGCCAGCAGCTTAGCGGGGGCACCCTACGAGCAGTACTTC.